Below are 8 T cell receptor beta chains sequenced from a single sample in a study of cytomegalovirus exposure and HLA in healthy donors. The study ran its PCR with 60 Vbeta and 13 Jbeta primers. Assay: immunoSEQ multiplex PCR; the TCRdb copy retains only in-frame clones and omits some. Among under 200,000 clones, more than 75% were seen once, and the ten largest hold around 3.6%. Sample: PBMCs. The receptors here all came from a man aged 35-49 years in good health and CMV-seropositive.

The J gene is TRBJ2-5, the V gene TRBV4-3, with 7 bases matching TRBD2. The assigned J gene may be wrong: the sequence end matches TRBJ2-7 better. Looked up from germline, CDR1 is LGHNA and CDR2 is YSLEER. The CDR3 runs to 18 residues. CDR3 region: CASSRPWVAGSSSYEQYF. The CDR3 bases are TGCGCCAGCAGCCGCCCGTGGGTAGCGGGTTCAAGCTCCTACGAGCAGTACTTC.

The chain recombines TRBV6-1 with TRBJ1-2; 8 bases fit TRBD1. Trimming cost V 1 base and J 0 bases; bases outside gene matches: 1. CDR1 is MNHNS, CDR2 SASEGT, per germline. The CDR3 runs to 15 residues. CDR3 amino acids: CASSEGQGTNYGYTF. The CDR3 DNA reads as TGTGCCAGCAGTGAAGGACAGGGGACTAACTATGGCTACACCTTC.

This clone was observed a few times. The chain couples TRBV6-1 to TRBJ1-3, with unresolved D. Germline lookup yields CDR1 MNHNS and CDR2 SASEGT. V was shortened by 2 bases and J by 0 bases, with 8 bases between the two germline ends. This CDR3 spans 15 amino acids. The CDR3 loop reads CASSELLLSGNTIYF. In nucleotides, the CDR3 is TGTGCCAGCAGTGAACTGTTACTCTCTGGAAACACCATATATTTT.

The chain is built from TRBV28 and TRBJ1-1; D gene ambiguous. Germline V gene sequence: CDR1 MDHEN, CDR2 SYDVKM. The CDR3 sequence is 13 residues long. The V and J ends lost 3 bases and 4 bases respectively, with 9 bases between them. CDR3 sequence reads: CASSFFSGTEAFF. The CDR3 nucleotides read TGTGCCAGCAGTTTTTTCAGTGGCACTGAAGCTTTCTTT.

This chain uses TRBV27 with TRBJ2-7, with 9 positions matching TRBD1. Germline V lookup: CDR1 MNHEY, CDR2 SMNVEV (reference sequence). The CDR3 has 15 residues. V dropped 0 bases and J dropped 8; count of bases not matched to a gene: 8. Here the CDR3 DNA reads TGTGCCAGCAGTTTATCGTACAGGGGGCCCGGCAAGCAGTACTTC. It specifies CASSLSYRGPGKQYF.

V is TRBV15 and J is TRBJ2-5; the match to TRBD1 covers 8 bases. Germline trimming cut 1 base from V and 5 bases from J; bases unmatched to any gene: 0. Germline-derived CDR1 and CDR2 are LNHNV and YYDKDF (reference sequence). The CDR3 is 13 amino acids. The CDR3 nucleotides read TGTGCCACCAGCAGAGGACAGGGGGAGACCCAGTACTTC. Protein product: CATSRGQGETQYF.

The chain employs TRBV5-1 and TRBJ2-7; TRBD2 matches 8 bases. Looked up from germline, CDR1 is SGHRS and CDR2 is YFSETQ. This CDR3 comprises 14 residues. J was trimmed by 4 bases and V by 4 bases; bases with no gene match: 7. In DNA form, the CDR3 reads TGCGCCAGCAGCCTACTTGCGGGAGGTTACGAGCAGTACTTC. It yields the protein CASSLLAGGYEQYF.

This clone has just one count. This chain uses TRBV18 with TRBJ2-2; TRBD1 agrees at 7 bases. The CDR3 contains 15 residues. The V and J ends lost 3 bases and 0 bases, in that order; junction bases with no gene match: 1. Germline V gene data show CDR1 as KGHSH and CDR2 as LQKENI. Written as DNA, the CDR3 is TGTGCCAGCTCACCGACAGGGACGAACACCGGGGAGCTGTTTTTT. Translated: CASSPTGTNTGELFF.